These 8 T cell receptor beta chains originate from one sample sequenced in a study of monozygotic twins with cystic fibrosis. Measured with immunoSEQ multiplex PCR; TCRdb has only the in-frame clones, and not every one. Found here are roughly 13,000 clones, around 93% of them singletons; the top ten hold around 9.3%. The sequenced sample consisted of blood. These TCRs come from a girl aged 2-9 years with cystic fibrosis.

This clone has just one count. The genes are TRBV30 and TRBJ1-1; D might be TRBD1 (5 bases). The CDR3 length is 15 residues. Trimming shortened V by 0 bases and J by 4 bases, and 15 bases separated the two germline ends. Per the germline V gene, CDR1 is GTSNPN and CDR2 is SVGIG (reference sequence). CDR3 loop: CAWSVLGVSSTEAFF. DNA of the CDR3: TGTGCCTGGAGTGTATTGGGGGTTTCATCCACTGAAGCTTTCTTT.

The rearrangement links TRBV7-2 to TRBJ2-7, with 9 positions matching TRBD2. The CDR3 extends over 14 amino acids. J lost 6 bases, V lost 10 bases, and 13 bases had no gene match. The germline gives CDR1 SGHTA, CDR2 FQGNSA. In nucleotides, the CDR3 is TGTGCCACCTCCCCCGGGACTAGCCCTGGCGAGCAGTACTTC. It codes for CATSPGTSPGEQYF. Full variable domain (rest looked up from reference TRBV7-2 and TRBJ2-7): GAGVSQSPSNKVTEKGKDVELRCDPISGHTALYWYRQSLGQGLEFLIYFQGNSAPDKSGLPSDRFSAERTGGSVSTLTIQRTQQEDSAVYLCATSPGTSPGEQYFGPGTRLTVT.

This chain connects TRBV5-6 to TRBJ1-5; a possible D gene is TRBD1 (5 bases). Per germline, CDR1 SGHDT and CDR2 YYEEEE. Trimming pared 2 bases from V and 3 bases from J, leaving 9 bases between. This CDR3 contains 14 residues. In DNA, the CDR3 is TGTGCCAGCAGCTTAGAAGGGGACAATCAGCCCCAGCATTTT. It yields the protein CASSLEGDNQPQHF.

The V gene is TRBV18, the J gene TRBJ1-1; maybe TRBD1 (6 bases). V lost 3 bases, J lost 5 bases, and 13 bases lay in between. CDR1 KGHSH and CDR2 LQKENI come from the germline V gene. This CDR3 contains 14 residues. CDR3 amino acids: CASSPGQGKTEAFF. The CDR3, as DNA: TGTGCCAGCTCACCTGGTCAGGGGAAAACTGAAGCTTTCTTT. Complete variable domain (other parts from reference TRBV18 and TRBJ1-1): NAGVMQNPRHLVRRRGQEARLRCSPMKGHSHVYWYRQLPEEGLKFMVYLQKENIIDESGMPKERFSAEFPKEGPSILRIQQVVRGDSAAYFCASSPGQGKTEAFFGQGTRLTVV.

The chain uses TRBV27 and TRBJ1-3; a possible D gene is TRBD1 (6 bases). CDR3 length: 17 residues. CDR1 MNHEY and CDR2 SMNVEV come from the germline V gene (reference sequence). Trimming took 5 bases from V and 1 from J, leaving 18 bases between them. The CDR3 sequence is CASSRSRGASSGNTIYF. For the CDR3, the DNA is TGTGCCAGCAGTAGGAGCCGGGGGGCATCGTCTGGAAACACCATATATTTT.

The CDR3 protein is CASSQSWGSSYEQYF. CDR3 bases: TGCGCCAGCAGCCAATCCTGGGGGAGCTCCTACGAGCAGTACTTC. This sequence joins TRBV4-3 and TRBJ2-7; D could derive from TRBD1 or TRBD2 (5 bases each). Trimming removed 2 bases from V and 0 bases from J, with 11 bases in between. The CDR3 contains 15 residues. Germline V gives CDR1 LGHNA, CDR2 YSLEER.

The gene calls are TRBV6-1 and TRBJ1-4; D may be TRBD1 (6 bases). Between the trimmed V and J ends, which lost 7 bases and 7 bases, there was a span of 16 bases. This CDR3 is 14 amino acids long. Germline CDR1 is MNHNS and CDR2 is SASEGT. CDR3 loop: CASIMDSLAEKLFF. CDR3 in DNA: TGTGCCAGCATCATGGACAGTCTGGCTGAAAAACTGTTTTTT.

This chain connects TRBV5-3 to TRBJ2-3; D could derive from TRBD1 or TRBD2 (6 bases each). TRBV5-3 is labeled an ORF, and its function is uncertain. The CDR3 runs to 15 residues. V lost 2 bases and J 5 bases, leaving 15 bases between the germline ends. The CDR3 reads CARSFPGAGVDTQYF. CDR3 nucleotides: TGTGCCAGAAGCTTTCCGGGGGCCGGGGTAGATACGCAGTATTTT.